A selection of T cell receptor beta chains follows, all from one sample in a study of T-cell memory formation after mild COVID-19. In TCRdb, the 5' RACE reads were re-called with MiXCR into one record per CDR3 protein. The sample lists roughly 200,000 distinct CDR3 sequences, around 16% occurring once. Sequencing input: PBMCs or a T cell subset sorted from them (not recorded which). All receptors derive from an adult woman who had mild COVID-19 (a few samples of this study predate the infection). Cell type and time point are not known. The CDR3 runs from the conserved cysteine through the conserved F or W. A D gene is named only where the DNA matches it firmly. Expanded clones get a size class; other rows say once, few or many, or leave the size out.

TRBJ2-7,TRBV6-1,.,.,CASSRGRSSYEQYF,TGTGCCAGCTCCCGGGGACGGAGCTCCTACGAGCAGTACTTC
TRBJ1-1,TRBV4-1,many,.,CASSQGLDTEAFF,TGCGCCAGCAGCCAGGGGCTGGACACTGAAGCTTTCTTT
TRBJ1-5,TRBV4-1,.,.,CASSQAPQNQPQHF,TGCGCCAGCAGCCAAGCCCCCCAAAACCAGCCCCAGCATTTT
TRBJ1-2,TRBV19,.,TRBD1,CASGGRDSLRYTF,TGTGCCAGTGGCGGCCGGGACAGTCTTAGATACACTTTC
TRBJ2-3,TRBV7-9,few,TRBD2,CASSPGTSGPTQYF,TGTGCCAGCAGCCCGGGGACTAGCGGGCCCACGCAGTATTTT
TRBJ1-1,TRBV7-2,.,.,CASSSTGTSVAFF,TGTGCCAGCAGCTCCACGGGAACGTCGGTAGCTTTCTTT
TRBJ1-1,TRBV4-2,few,.,CASNLKLSRPEAFF,TGTGCCAGCAACCTGAAATTGTCCCGTCCTGAAGCTTTCTTT
TRBJ2-1,TRBV24-1,few,TRBD2,CATSDSAEASGRVYEQFF,TGTGCCACCAGTGATTCCGCGGAGGCTAGCGGGAGAGTATATGAGCAGTTCTTC
TRBJ1-4,TRBV4-2,.,TRBD1,CASSQVEVTGVEEKLFF,TGTGCCAGCAGCCAAGTCGAGGTCACAGGGGTGGAAGAAAAACTGTTTTTT
TRBJ2-3,TRBV7-3,.,TRBD2,CASSRGTSPDTQYF,TGTGCCAGCAGCCGCGGGACTAGCCCAGATACGCAGTATTTT
TRBJ2-1,TRBV5-1,.,TRBD2,CASSSSGGALNEQFF,TGCGCCAGCAGCTCTAGCGGGGGGGCCTTAAATGAGCAGTTCTTC
TRBJ2-3,TRBV7-3,.,TRBD2,CASSFSGTSSDTQYF,TGTGCCAGCAGCTTCTCCGGGACTAGCTCAGATACGCAGTATTTT
TRBJ1-1,TRBV7-6,few,.,CASSRNRDEAFF,TGTGCCAGCAGCCGAAACCGGGACGAAGCTTTCTTT
TRBJ2-5,TRBV29-1,.,TRBD2,CSVAGGYQETQYF,TGCAGCGTGGCGGGGGGGTACCAAGAGACCCAGTACTTC
TRBJ1-2,TRBV25-1,.,.,CASSPPAGSGIYGYTF,TGTGCCAGCAGTCCCCCCGCGGGATCAGGTATCTATGGCTACACCTTC
TRBJ1-4,TRBV6-2/TRBV6-3,few,.,CASSYGSYNEKLFF,TGTGCCAGCAGTTACGGGAGTTATAATGAAAAACTGTTTTTT
TRBJ1-2,TRBV9,many,.,CASSVGSESFGGYTF,TGTGCCAGCAGCGTAGGGAGTGAGTCTTTTGGTGGCTACACCTTC
TRBJ1-2,TRBV3-2,.,.,CASSPTDRYGYTF,TGTGCCAGCAGCCCGACTGACCGCTATGGCTACACCTTC
TRBJ2-5,TRBV6-2/TRBV6-3,few,TRBD2,CASSQSGGKTQYF,TGTGCCAGCAGTCAAAGCGGGGGGAAGACCCAGTACTTC
TRBJ2-7,TRBV20-1,many,TRBD2,CSASPASGGYEQYF,TGCAGTGCTAGTCCGGCTAGCGGGGGCTACGAGCAGTACTTC
TRBJ1-1,TRBV7-8,few,.,CASSQEVNTEAFF,TGTGCCAGCAGCCAAGAGGTGAACACTGAAGCTTTCTTT